The clone carrying this T cell receptor beta chain was seen a handful of times. The antigen is not known. CDR3 length: 16 amino acids. The trim removed 4 bases at V and 7 bases at J, leaving 16 bases unmatched. Germline CDR1 and CDR2: LNHDA and SQIVND (reference sequence). Patients aged 18 to 65 had newly diagnosed hyperthyroidism of under 2 months' duration. Based on clinical symptoms, serum thyroxine and TRAb, thyroid ultrasound and orbital computed tomography, diagnoses were reached. The data derive from a study of T cells in Graves' hyperthyroidism and ophthalmopathy. Findings and limits, study-wide: Appearing also in blood were most of the thyroid clonotypes expanded above 0.001. Ophthalmopathy was told apart from stable hyperthyroidism by a 13 V-J model.

Amplification of TCR beta CDR3 regions used RNA as the template. First-round RT-PCR of the TCR CDR3 relied on the HTBI primer set. TCRdb re-called the multiplex PCR reads through MiXCR, storing one row per CDR3 protein. The sample has about 840,000 distinct CDR3 sequences, 38% seen once; the top ten hold 8.9%. The specimen was blood. The chain uses TRBV19 and TRBJ2-7; TRBD1 matches at 7 bases. This clonotype was sampled from a man younger than 35 with Graves' hyperthyroidism. CDR3 sequence: CASSNPGGDRLEEQYF. The DNA for the CDR3 is TGTGCCAGTAGTAACCCAGGGGGTGACCGCTTAGAGGAGCAGTACTTC.